Each of the 10 T cell receptor beta chains below was sequenced from the same sample in a study of beta chain features in type 1 diabetes. The whole isolated RNA underwent reverse transcription, so sequencing captured expressed TCRB transcripts. The assay was immunoSEQ multiplex PCR, and TCRdb's table has in-frame clones only and misses some. The top ten hold around 0.031% of the sample, which has 200,000 to 250,000 clones, 9% to 10% seen once. Material: naive CD4+ T cells from blood. Source of these receptors: a woman aged 18-30 years in good health.

This clone was seen a few times. This chain links TRBV21-1 with TRBJ2-1; TRBD1 is the table's D call, not checked against the DNA. TRBV21-1 is assigned pseudogene status. The CDR3 is 19 residues long. The CDR3 coding sequence is TGTGCCAGCAGCAAAGCGGGGCAGGGCAAACCGAGCTCCTACAATGAGCAGTTCTTC. This codes for CASSKAGQGKPSSYNEQFF.

This chain uses TRBV10-1 with TRBJ1-1; possible D gene TRBD1, 6 bases. CDR1 and CDR2 from the germline V gene are WNHNN and SYGVQD (reference sequence). Deletions cut 5 bases from V and 7 bases from J, with 17 bases between. The CDR3 is 14 residues long. The DNA for the CDR3 is TGCGCCAGCAGTAGATACAGGGAAAGCGATGAAGCTTTCTTT. Translating it yields CASSRYRESDEAFF.

The CDR3 is CAWRGSGRANEQYF. In DNA form, the CDR3 reads TGTGCCTGGAGAGGTAGCGGGAGGGCCAACGAGCAGTACTTC. This sequence joins TRBV30 and TRBJ2-7; 11 bases agree with TRBD2. This CDR3 has 14 residues. V was pared by 3 bases and J by 5 bases, with 6 bases of the junction left unmatched. The germline gives CDR1 GTSNPN, CDR2 SVGIG (reference sequence).

This clone has a handful of counts. This chain joins TRBV9 and TRBJ1-1; 9 positions agree with TRBD1. V lost 3 bases to trimming and J lost 1 base; unmatched junction nucleotides: 1. The V gene's germline CDR1 is SGDLS and CDR2 YYNGEE. CDR3 length: 14 amino acids. CDR3 DNA: TGTGCCAGCAGCGAGACAGGGGGGAACACTGAAGCTTTCTTT. As protein: CASSETGGNTEAFF.

J is TRBJ2-1 and V is TRBV29-1, with 16 bases fitting TRBD2. Per germline, CDR1 SQVTM and CDR2 ANQGSEA. V shed 5 bases and J 9 bases; nucleotides not matched to a gene: 7. The CDR3 totals 15 residues. CDR3 sequence (DNA): TGCAGCGTTAAGGGACTAGCGGGAGGGCCCAGTGAGCAGTTCTTC. Its translation is CSVKGLAGGPSEQFF.

This clone was observed a few times. The chain combines TRBV19 with TRBJ2-4, with 9 bases fitting TRBD1. J gave up 3 bases and V 5 bases, and 8 bases lay outside the gene matches. The CDR3 length is 16 residues. Looked up from germline, CDR1 is LNHDA and CDR2 is SQIVND (reference sequence). In DNA, the CDR3 is TGTGCCAGTAGTCCAGGGACAGGGAAGGGCAAAAACATTCAGTACTTC. It translates to CASSPGTGKGKNIQYF.

This clone came up a few times. The chain is built from TRBV5-1 and TRBJ2-5; TRBD2 agrees at 8 bases. The CDR3 covers 14 residues. Per germline, CDR1 SGHRS and CDR2 YFSETQ. Trimming cost V 6 bases and J 2 bases; bases outside gene matches: 6. DNA for the CDR3: TGCGCCAGCACCGATAGCGGGGCACAAGAGACCCAGTACTTC. The encoded protein is CASTDSGAQETQYF.

This clone appeared a few times. This chain links TRBV18 with TRBJ2-3; D unresolved. The germline CDR1 and CDR2 sequences are KGHSH and LQKENI. V was cut by 3 bases and J by 0 bases, with 13 bases left in between. The CDR3 is made up of 16 amino acids. The CDR3 DNA reads TGTGCCAGCTCACCTTTGGCCGCTTTTAGCACAGATACGCAGTATTTT. Amino acid sequence: CASSPLAAFSTDTQYF.

This clone was recorded a few times. The rearrangement uses TRBV28 and TRBJ2-3, with 9 bases matching TRBD2. The V segment lost 1 base and the J segment 4 bases; nucleotides outside the gene matches: 12. CDR1 is MDHEN and CDR2 is SYDVKM in the germline V gene. CDR3 length: 18 residues. As DNA, the CDR3 is TGTGCCAGCAGTTTATATTCGCGCGGGAGGGCTGTCGCAGATACGCAGTATTTT. Translating it yields CASSLYSRGRAVADTQYF.

The gene calls are TRBV19 and TRBJ2-7; D is possibly TRBD1 (6 bases). With 4 bases removed from V and 5 bases from J, the gap between germline ends came to 15 bases. Germline lookup yields CDR1 LNHDA and CDR2 SQIVND (reference sequence). The CDR3 covers 14 residues. The chain's CDR3 is CASSKAYRVDEQYF. As DNA, the CDR3 is TGTGCCAGTAGTAAGGCCTACAGGGTTGACGAGCAGTACTTC.